The present T cell receptor beta chain was sequenced within a study of shared clonotypes between healthy human individuals (dated by TCRdb to 2018 to 2021). Regarding the research as a whole: The cohort included a few men and a couple of women between 18 and 49 years of age. For each donor, three plates each were used for CD4 naive and CD4 memory, two plates were used for CD8 naive, and one plate was used for CD8 memory. To estimate repertoire size and how much clonotypes are shared between individuals, the study performed deep sequencing of blood TCR repertoires from roughly five healthy adults. Libraries were prepared and TCR repertoires were sequenced by different laboratories using diverse techniques, in order to increase sequencing depth and limit assay-specific biases. Between about 0.85 and 8.9 billion PBMCs per donor were obtained by leukapheresis. Overall study results and their limits: Roughly 5% of naive CD4, roughly 3.5% of naive CD8, around 2.3% of memory CD4, and about 0.4% of memory CD8 clonotypes were shared across a handful of donors. Based on pairwise subsampling, the degree of clonotype sharing among donors was expected to be affected by sequencing depth. Because the study included a small number of donors, the genetic and exposure-history diversity represented was limited. Sampling was limited to blood, and TCR repertoires in tissue likely differ from TCR repertoires in blood. Clonotypes shared by all four sorted-subset donors showed higher generation probabilities than non-shared clonotypes. Estimated clonotype richness was generally larger for naive than for memory subsets. Incomplete sequencing was indicated by rarefaction of sorted-subset datasets, despite the large sequencing depth.

Healthy HIV-negative adults with no recently reported acute infections or vaccinations were included as donors. All donors were Caucasian adults living in Nashville, Tennessee, USA. CD4+ T cells were enriched through magnetic negative selection, after which naive cells were positively selected on CD45RA and the remaining negative fraction served as the memory subset. Blood was obtained by leukapheresis, after which PBMCs were separated by Ficoll-Histopaque density gradient centrifugation and cryopreserved in liquid nitrogen vapor phase. Purity and quantity of every magnetically sorted T cell population were checked by analytical flow cytometry. From each sorted fraction, genomic DNA was isolated and quantified by UV absorbance on a Nanodrop 2000c. The V and J ends are trimmed by 0 bases and 4 bases, leaving 7 bases between them. From the cysteine up to the phenylalanine, the CDR3 has a length of 14 residues. The CDR3 DNA has 42 bases and is translated from base 1. From a lookup of the germline V gene, CDR1 and CDR2 are SGHDN and FVKESK.

Concerning this clone: Its antigen is not yet known. No quality values exist for individual bases; no much larger clone is one base distant.

Using the deep immunoSEQ assay, TCR CDR3 regions were amplified from genomic DNA by multiplex PCR. For each cell subset, the extracted genomic DNA was distributed evenly across all wells of several immunoSEQ 96-well plates, and each plate served as one replicate. For sorted subsets, each replicate PCR was loaded with 200 to 250 ng genomic DNA, equivalent to about 30,000 T cell genomes. Purified libraries were measured with a Qubit 3.0 fluorometer, size-checked on a Bioanalyzer 2100, and measured again with the KAPA Library Quantification kit. Each immunoSEQ 96-well plate was sequenced on its own single-read 150-cycle Illumina NextSeq 550 flow cell. Under the source paper's analysis protocol: Because the immunoSEQ output included only junctional sequences and no quality scores, the filtering could not be the same as the filtering used for full-length reads. To assign V/J genes and CDR3, sequences were annotated against IMGT germline references using PyIR, a Python wrapper for IgBLAST v1.9. Reads were removed for weak V/J assignments (E-value above 1e-6), missing CDR3, stop codons, out-of-frame junctions, or ambiguous translated residues. V3J clonotypes were defined as sequences sharing the same inferred V gene, J gene, and CDR3 amino acid sequence. The percentage overlap between two repertoires was calculated by dividing the number of shared unique clonotypes by the size of the smaller repertoire. Three approaches were used to assess repertoire richness: RTK rarefaction, the Chao1 estimator, and Recon v2.1 estimates of unobserved clonotypes. Generation probabilities were computed with OLGA for all TCRbeta clonotypes obtained by the gDNA method from four donors. TCRdb re-hosts the immuneACCESS table, in-frame sequences only. Its copies lack some clones; in the studies checked, an unresolved V gene accounts for under half of them, and the cause for the rest is not known. The V and J calls and clone size were taken over from that table, and D and trimming were inferred from the DNA. This sample has some 2.4 million clones in its table, and roughly 93% of those were observed once. 0.36% of the sample belongs to the ten largest clones.

Recombination joined TRBV14 with TRBJ1-5; D gene: possibly TRBD1, on 5 matching bases. This clonotype originated in a young man in good health. Some clones in this sample may be carry-over from other donors' samples. Sequencing used naive CD4+ T cells from PBMCs. What this sample's cell subset or site label stands for: CD45RA+ positively selected. The CDR3: CASSQEGRNQPQHF. Here is the DNA: TGTGCCAGCAGCCAAGAGGGACGGAATCAGCCCCAGCATTTT. The variable domain in full, with residues beyond the CDR3 obtained from the reference TRBV14 and TRBJ1-5 genes, is EAGVTQFPSHSVIEKGQTVTLRCDPISGHDNLYWYRRVMGKEIKFLLHFVKESKQDESGMPNNRFLAERTGGTYSTLKVQPAELEDSGVYFCASSQEGRNQPQHFGDGTRLSIL.